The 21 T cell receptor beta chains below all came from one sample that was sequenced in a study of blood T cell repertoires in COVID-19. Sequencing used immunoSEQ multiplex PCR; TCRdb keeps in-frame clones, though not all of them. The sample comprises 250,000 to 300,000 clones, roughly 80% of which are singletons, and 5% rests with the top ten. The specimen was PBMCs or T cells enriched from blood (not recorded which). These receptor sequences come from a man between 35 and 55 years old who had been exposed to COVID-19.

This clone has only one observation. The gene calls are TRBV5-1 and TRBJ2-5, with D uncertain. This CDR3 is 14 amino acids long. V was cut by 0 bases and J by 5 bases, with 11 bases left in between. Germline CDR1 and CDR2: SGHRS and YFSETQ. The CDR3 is CASSLVESLETQYF. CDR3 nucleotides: TGCGCCAGCAGCTTGGTAGAGTCGTTGGAGACCCAGTACTTC.

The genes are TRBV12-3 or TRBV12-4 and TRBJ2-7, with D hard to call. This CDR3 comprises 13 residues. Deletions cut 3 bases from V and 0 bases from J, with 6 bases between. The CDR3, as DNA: TGTGCCAGCAGTTTTGGCCGCTCCTACGAGCAGTACTTC. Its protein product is CASSFGRSYEQYF.

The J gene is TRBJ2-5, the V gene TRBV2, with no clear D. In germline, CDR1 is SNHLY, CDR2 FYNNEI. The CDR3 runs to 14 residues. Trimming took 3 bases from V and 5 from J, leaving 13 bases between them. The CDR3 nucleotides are TGTGCCAGCAGTGAGCCACAGAGTGAGGAGACCCAGTACTTC. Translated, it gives CASSEPQSEETQYF.

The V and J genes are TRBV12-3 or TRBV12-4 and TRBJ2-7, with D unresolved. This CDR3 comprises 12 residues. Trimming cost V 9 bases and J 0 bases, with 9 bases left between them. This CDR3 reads CASGPSSYEQYF. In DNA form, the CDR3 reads TGTGCCAGTGGGCCCTCCTCCTACGAGCAGTACTTC.

Here the CDR3 DNA reads TGTGCCAGCAGCTTCAGTATCGGGGAGCTGTTTTTT. This sequence encodes CASSFSIGELFF. The rearrangement uses TRBV11-2 and TRBJ2-2; D is unclear. Germline lookup yields CDR1 SGHAT and CDR2 FQNNGV. The CDR3 length is 12 residues. V lost 3 bases, J lost 7 bases, and 6 bases lay in between. The full variable domain, with the rest looked up from reference TRBV11-2 and TRBJ2-2, is EAGVAQSPRYKIIEKRQSVAFWCNPISGHATLYWYQQILGQGPKLLIQFQNNGVVDDSQLPKDRFSAERLKGVDSTLKIQPAKLEDSAVYLCASSFSIGELFFGEGSRLTVL.

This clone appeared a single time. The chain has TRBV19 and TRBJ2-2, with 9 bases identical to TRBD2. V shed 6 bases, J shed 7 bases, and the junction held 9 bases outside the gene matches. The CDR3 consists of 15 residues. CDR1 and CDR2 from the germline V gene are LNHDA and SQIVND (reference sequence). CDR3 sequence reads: CASRREREDFGELFF. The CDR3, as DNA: TGTGCCAGTAGACGGGAGCGGGAGGATTTCGGGGAGCTGTTTTTT.

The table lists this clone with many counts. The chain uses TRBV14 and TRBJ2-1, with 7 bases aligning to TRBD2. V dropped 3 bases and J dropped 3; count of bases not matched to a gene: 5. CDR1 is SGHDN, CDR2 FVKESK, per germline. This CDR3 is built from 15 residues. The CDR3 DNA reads TGTGCCAGCAGCCAGTATAGCGGGCGCTACAATGAGCAGTTCTTC. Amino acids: CASSQYSGRYNEQFF. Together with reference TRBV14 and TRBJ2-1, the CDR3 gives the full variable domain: EAGVTQFPSHSVIEKGQTVTLRCDPISGHDNLYWYRRVMGKEIKFLLHFVKESKQDESGMPNNRFLAERTGGTYSTLKVQPAELEDSGVYFCASSQYSGRYNEQFFGPGTRLTVL.

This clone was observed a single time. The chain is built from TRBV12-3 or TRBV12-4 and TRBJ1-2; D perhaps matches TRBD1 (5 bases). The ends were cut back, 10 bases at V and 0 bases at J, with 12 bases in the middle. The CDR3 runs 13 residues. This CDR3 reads CATRQGTNYGYTF. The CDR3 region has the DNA TGTGCCACCCGCCAGGGAACTAACTATGGCTACACCTTC.

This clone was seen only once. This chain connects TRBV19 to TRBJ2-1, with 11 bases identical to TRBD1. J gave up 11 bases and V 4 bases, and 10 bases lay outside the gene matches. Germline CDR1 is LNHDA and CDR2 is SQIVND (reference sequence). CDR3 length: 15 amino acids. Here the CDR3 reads CASSNLRDRGFQQFF. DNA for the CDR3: TGTGCCAGTAGTAACCTCCGGGACAGGGGGTTTCAGCAGTTCTTC.

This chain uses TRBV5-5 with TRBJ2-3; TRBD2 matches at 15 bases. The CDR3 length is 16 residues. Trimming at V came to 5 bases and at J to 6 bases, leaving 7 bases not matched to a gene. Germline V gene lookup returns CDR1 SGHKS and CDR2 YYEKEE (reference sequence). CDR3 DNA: TGTGCCAGCAGTCCTGGACTAGCGGGAGGGCCTGATACGCAGTATTTT. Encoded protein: CASSPGLAGGPDTQYF.

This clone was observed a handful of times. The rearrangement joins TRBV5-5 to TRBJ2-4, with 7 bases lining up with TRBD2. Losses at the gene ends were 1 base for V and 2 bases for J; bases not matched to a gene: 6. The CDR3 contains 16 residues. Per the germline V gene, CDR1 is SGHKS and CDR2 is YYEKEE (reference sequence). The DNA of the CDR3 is TGTGCCAGCAGCTTGCTAGCGGCGGGGTCCAAAAACATTCAGTACTTC. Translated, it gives CASSLLAAGSKNIQYF.

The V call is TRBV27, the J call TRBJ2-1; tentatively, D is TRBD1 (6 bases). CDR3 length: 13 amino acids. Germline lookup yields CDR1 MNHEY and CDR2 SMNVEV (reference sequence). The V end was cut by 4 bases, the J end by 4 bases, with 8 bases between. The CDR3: CASSSRGYNEQFF. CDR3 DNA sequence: TGTGCCAGCAGTTCCAGGGGTTACAATGAGCAGTTCTTC.

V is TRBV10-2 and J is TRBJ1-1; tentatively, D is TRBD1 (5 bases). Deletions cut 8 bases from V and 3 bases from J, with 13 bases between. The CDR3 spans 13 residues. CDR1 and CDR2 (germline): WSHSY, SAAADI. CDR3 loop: CASSFREDTEAFF. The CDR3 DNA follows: TGCGCCAGCTCATTCAGGGAGGACACTGAAGCTTTCTTT.

This chain's CDR3 is CASSLDRIVGTNYGYTF. In DNA form, the CDR3 reads TGTGCCAGCAGCTTAGATCGGATTGTGGGCACCAACTATGGCTACACCTTC. The chain recombines TRBV11-2 with TRBJ1-2; D is unclear. The CDR3 extends over 17 amino acids. V lost 0 bases and J lost 2, with 16 bases in between. Germline CDR1 reads SGHAT; CDR2 reads FQNNGV.

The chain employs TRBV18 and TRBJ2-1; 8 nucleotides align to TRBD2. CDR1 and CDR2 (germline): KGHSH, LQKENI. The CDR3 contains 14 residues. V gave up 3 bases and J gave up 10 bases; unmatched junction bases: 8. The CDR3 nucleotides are TGTGCCAGCTCACCGAGCGGGAGTCAAGGGGAGCAGTTCTTC. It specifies CASSPSGSQGEQFF.

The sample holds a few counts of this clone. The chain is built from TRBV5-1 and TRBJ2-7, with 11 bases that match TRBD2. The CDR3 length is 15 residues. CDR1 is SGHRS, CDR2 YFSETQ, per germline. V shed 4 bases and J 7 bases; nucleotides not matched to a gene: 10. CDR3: CASSQTLAGGGEQYF. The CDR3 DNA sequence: TGCGCCAGCAGCCAAACTCTAGCGGGAGGAGGTGAGCAGTACTTC.

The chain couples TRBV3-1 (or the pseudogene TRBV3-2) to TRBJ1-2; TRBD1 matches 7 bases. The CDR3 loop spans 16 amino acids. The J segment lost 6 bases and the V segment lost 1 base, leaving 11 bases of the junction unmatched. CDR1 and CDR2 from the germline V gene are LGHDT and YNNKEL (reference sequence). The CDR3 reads CASSQVSGAGGHGYTF. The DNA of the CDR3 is TGTGCCAGCAGCCAAGTTTCAGGGGCAGGGGGGCATGGCTACACCTTC.

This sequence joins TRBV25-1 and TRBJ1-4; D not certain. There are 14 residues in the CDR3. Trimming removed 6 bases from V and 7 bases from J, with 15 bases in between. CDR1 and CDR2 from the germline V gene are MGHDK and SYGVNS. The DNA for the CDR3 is TGTGCCAGCAGGGGAGGGCCCGGGTCTGAAAAACTGTTTTTT. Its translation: CASRGGPGSEKLFF.

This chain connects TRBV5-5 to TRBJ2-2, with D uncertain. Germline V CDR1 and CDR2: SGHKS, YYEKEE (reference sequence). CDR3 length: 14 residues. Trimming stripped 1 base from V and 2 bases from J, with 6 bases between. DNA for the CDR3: TGTGCCAGCAGCTTGCGTTCCAACACCGGGGAGCTGTTTTTT. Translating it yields CASSLRSNTGELFF.

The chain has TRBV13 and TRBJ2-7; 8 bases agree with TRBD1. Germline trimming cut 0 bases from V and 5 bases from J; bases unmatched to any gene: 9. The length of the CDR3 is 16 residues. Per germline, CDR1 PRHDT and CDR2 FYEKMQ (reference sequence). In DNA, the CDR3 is TGTGCCAGCAGCTTAGGCCTACAGGGGGAAAGGAACGAGCAGTACTTC. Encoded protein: CASSLGLQGERNEQYF.

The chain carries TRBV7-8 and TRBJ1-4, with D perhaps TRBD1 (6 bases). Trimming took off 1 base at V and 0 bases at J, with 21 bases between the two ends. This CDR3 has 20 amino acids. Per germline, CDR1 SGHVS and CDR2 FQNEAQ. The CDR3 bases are TGTGCCAGCAGCTTAGTCCCCCCTCGCGGGGGCTTTACAACTAATGAAAAACTGTTTTTT. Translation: CASSLVPPRGGFTTNEKLFF.